The clone carrying this T cell receptor beta chain has a count of ten or more. Its antigen is unidentified. This clone may be a read error of a much larger clone one base away. Other DNA sequences within the sample encode an identical CDR3. From the PCR reads, TCRdb re-called clones with MiXCR. This sample has tens of thousands of clones; less than 5% occur once, and the top ten carry approximately 9.5%. This entry belongs to a study of metastatic and nonmetastatic thyroid tumors. Study-level information: From malignant and benign thyroid patients, repertoires in blood and in tumor or nodule tissue were compared. Points from the study as a whole: Relative to benign nodules, malignant thyroid tumors were reportedly characterized by significantly elevated TCR beta diversity in blood and tumor.

The CDR3 runs 16 residues. V was trimmed by 5 bases and J by 1 base, leaving 17 bases between them. The germline V gene has CDR1 LNHDA and CDR2 SQIVND (reference sequence). All patients reached thyroid surgery having received no treatment beforehand. The source is a female donor with papillary thyroid cancer or a benign thyroid nodule (not recorded which). Some clones in this sample may be carry-over from other donors' samples. The sequenced sample was blood. The J gene is TRBJ2-5, the V gene TRBV19; TRBD2 is a possible D gene (7 bases). The CDR3 DNA is TGTGCCAGTAGTCCAAAGGGGGGGGAAACCCAAGAGACCCAGTACTTC. It codes for CASSPKGGETQETQYF.